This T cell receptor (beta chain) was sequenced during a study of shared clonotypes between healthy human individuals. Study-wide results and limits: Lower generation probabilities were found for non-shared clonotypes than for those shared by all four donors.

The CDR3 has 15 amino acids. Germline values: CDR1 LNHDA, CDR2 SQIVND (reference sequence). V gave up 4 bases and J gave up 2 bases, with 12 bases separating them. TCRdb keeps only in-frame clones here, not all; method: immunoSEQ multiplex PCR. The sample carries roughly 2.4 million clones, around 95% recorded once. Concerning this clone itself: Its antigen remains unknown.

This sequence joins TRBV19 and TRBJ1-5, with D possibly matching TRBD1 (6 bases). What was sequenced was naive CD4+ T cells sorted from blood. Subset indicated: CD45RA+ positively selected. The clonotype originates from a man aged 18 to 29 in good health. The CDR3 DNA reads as TGTGCCAGTAGTACCACAGGGTGGGGCAATCAGCCCCAGCATTTT. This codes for CASSTTGWGNQPQHF.